Each of the 30 T cell receptor beta chains below was sequenced from the same sample in a study of a mutant IDH1 vaccine in newly diagnosed glioma. These receptors have no identified antigens. Time point given: week 35, safety follow-up. One vaccine dose held 300 ug of mutant IDH1 20-mer peptide and came with topical imiquimod. Repertoires were generated with immunoSEQ multiplex PCR, while TCRdb's copy carries only in-frame clones and drops some. The data hold some 58,000 clones, with about four fifths observed a single time. This specimen was PBMCs, taken from a glioma patient whose treatment included an IDH1 peptide vaccine. The receptors come from a man in his forties with glioma.

This chain uses TRBV4-2 with TRBJ2-5; 10 bases are shared with TRBD2. The J call may not be correct, given that the DNA end is closer to TRBJ2-7. There are 18 residues in the CDR3. Germline CDR1 reads LGHNA; CDR2 reads YNFKEQ. CDR3 region: CASSQDSLAGDPSYEQYF. The CDR3 DNA is TGTGCCAGCAGCCAAGATAGCCTAGCGGGAGACCCCTCCTACGAGCAGTACTTC.

CDR3 residues: CATSRDRGREGNIQYF. DNA for the CDR3: TGTGCCACCAGCAGAGATCGGGGACGGGAGGGAAACATTCAGTACTTC. The chain is built from TRBV15 and TRBJ2-4, with TRBD2 identical over 8 bases. This CDR3 region has 16 residues. Unmatched junction bases numbered 7, after V lost 0 bases and J lost 6 bases. Per germline, CDR1 LNHNV and CDR2 YYDKDF (reference sequence).

The chain links TRBV7-2 to TRBJ2-7, with no clear D. Germline V gene data show CDR1 as SGHTA and CDR2 as FQGNSA. There are 14 residues in the CDR3. Trimming stripped 5 bases from V and 3 bases from J, with 14 bases between. In DNA, the CDR3 is TGTGCCAGCAGCCCCCTTTCCGACGTCTACGAGCAGTACTTC. Translation: CASSPLSDVYEQYF.

This clone has a handful of counts. V is TRBV10-3 and J is TRBJ1-1, with D tentatively TRBD1 (6 bases). CDR3 length equals 14 residues. Germline V gene lookup returns CDR1 ENHRY and CDR2 SYGVKD. With 4 bases removed from V and 3 bases from J, the gap between germline ends came to 12 bases. The CDR3 here is CAISAGAGDTEAFF. CDR3 nucleotides: TGTGCCATCAGTGCCGGGGCAGGGGACACTGAAGCTTTCTTT.

The rearrangement links TRBV5-1 to TRBJ2-5; 10 nucleotides match TRBD2. The CDR3 has 17 amino acids. The germline CDR1 and CDR2 sequences are SGHRS and YFSETQ. The junction had 10 bases not matched to a gene; V was cut back by 0 bases and J by 5 bases. CDR3 coding DNA: TGCGCCAGCAGCTTGGCCCATCTAGCGGGGGCTGGGGAGACCCAGTACTTC. This gives the protein CASSLAHLAGAGETQYF.

This chain links TRBV5-1 with TRBJ1-3; no clear D gene. Germline-derived CDR1 and CDR2 are SGHRS and YFSETQ. Trimming removed 1 base at V and 2 bases at J, with 7 bases between. The CDR3 runs to 14 residues. CDR3 DNA: TGCGCCAGCAGCTTGCTAGGGACTGGAAACACCATATATTTT. Its translation: CASSLLGTGNTIYF.

This sequence joins TRBV5-4 and TRBJ1-2, with 8 bases lining up with TRBD1. V shed 4 bases and J 7 bases; nucleotides not matched to a gene: 9. The CDR3 has 14 amino acids. CDR1 and CDR2 from the germline V gene are SGHNT and YYREEE (reference sequence). As DNA, the CDR3 is TGTGCCAGCAGCCCGGGGACAGGCCCTAGTGGCTACACCTTC. Residues: CASSPGTGPSGYTF.

This clone appeared a few times. The chain has TRBV7-2 and TRBJ2-3; D is unclear. CDR1 SGHTA and CDR2 FQGNSA come from the germline V gene. The CDR3 sequence is 15 residues long. V was shortened by 5 bases and J by 0 bases, with 12 bases between the two germline ends. The CDR3 sequence is CASSNPTVSTDTQYF. Here the CDR3 DNA reads TGTGCCAGCAGCAACCCCACAGTAAGCACAGATACGCAGTATTTT.

The sample holds a few counts of this clone. This chain's CDR3 is CASSPRQGYTEAFF. Written as DNA, the CDR3 is TGTGCCAGTAGTCCCCGACAGGGATACACTGAAGCTTTCTTT. The chain links TRBV19 to TRBJ1-1; 7 bases align to TRBD1. Trimming at V came to 5 bases and at J to 3 bases, leaving 6 bases not matched to a gene. This CDR3 is 14 amino acids long. CDR1 and CDR2 from the germline V gene are LNHDA and SQIVND (reference sequence). Full variable domain (remainder filled in from reference TRBV19 and TRBJ1-1): DGGITQSPKYLFRKEGQNVTLSCEQNLNHDAMYWYRQDPGQGLRLIYYSQIVNDFQKGDIAEGYSVSREKKESFPLTVTSAQKNPTAFYLCASSPRQGYTEAFFGQGTRLTVV.

This chain connects TRBV28 to TRBJ2-1, with D possibly being TRBD1 (6 bases). CDR1 and CDR2 (germline): MDHEN, SYDVKM. The CDR3 runs to 15 residues. Trimming left V 5 bases short and J 12 bases short, with 23 bases between. The CDR3 DNA follows: TGTGCCAGCAGTCCCGGTGGGGGCCTCTTTTTTGGGCAGTTCTTC. It is translated as CASSPGGGLFFGQFF.

This clone has a single count. The chain couples TRBV12-5 to TRBJ2-3; 7 bases line up with TRBD2. This CDR3 has 15 amino acids. Germline lookup yields CDR1 LGHNT and CDR2 FRNRAP. After removal of 5 bases from V and 2 bases from J, the junction contained 7 bases not matched to a gene. The CDR3 protein is CASGTSGVVTDTQYF. Written as DNA, the CDR3 is TGTGCTAGTGGTACCAGCGGGGTAGTCACAGATACGCAGTATTTT.

The chain employs TRBV9 and TRBJ2-1; 8 positions agree with TRBD2. CDR3 length: 15 residues. J was trimmed by 0 bases and V by 4 bases; bases with no gene match: 3. Germline CDR1 is SGDLS and CDR2 is YYNGEE. CDR3 residues: CASSQLAASYNEQFF. The CDR3 bases are TGTGCCAGCAGCCAACTAGCGGCCTCCTACAATGAGCAGTTCTTC.

This chain links TRBV9 with TRBJ2-7, with 9 bases aligning to TRBD1. This CDR3 contains 22 residues. Germline trimming cut 4 bases from V and 2 bases from J; bases unmatched to any gene: 28. Germline assignment: CDR1 SGDLS and CDR2 YYNGEE. CDR3 loop: CASSPSPGQGPVPVGVTYEQYF. CDR3 in DNA: TGTGCCAGCAGCCCGAGTCCGGGACAGGGTCCCGTGCCGGTGGGAGTCACCTACGAGCAGTACTTC.

This chain uses TRBV7-9 with TRBJ2-6; 8 bases match TRBD1. Germline loops: CDR1 SEHNR, CDR2 FQNEAQ (reference sequence). The CDR3 contains 19 residues. V shed 7 bases, J shed 0 bases, and the junction held 14 bases outside the gene matches. Written as DNA, the CDR3 is TGTGCCAGCATACTAGAGTGGGGACAGGAAAGCTCTGGGGCCAACGTCCTGACTTTC. Protein sequence: CASILEWGQESSGANVLTF.

V is TRBV7-6 and J is TRBJ2-3; maybe TRBD2 (5 bases). The V end was cut by 1 base, the J end by 8 bases, with 10 bases between. Germline V lookup: CDR1 SGHVS, CDR2 FNYEAQ. The CDR3 runs to 13 residues. CDR3 nucleotide sequence: TGTGCCAGCAGCTTAGAGTCGGACTCTACGCAGTATTTT. It yields the protein CASSLESDSTQYF.

The chain combines TRBV19 with TRBJ2-3; D is undetermined. The CDR3 runs 17 residues. V was pared by 6 bases and J by 7 bases, with 26 bases between. Germline CDR1 is LNHDA and CDR2 is SQIVND (reference sequence). DNA for the CDR3: TGTGCCAGTAGCTCCCACGTGGAAGTGGGGATAACAAATACGCAGTATTTT. Translation: CASSSHVEVGITNTQYF.

The V and J genes are TRBV27 and TRBJ1-3; 7 bases agree with TRBD1. V shed 8 bases, J shed 9 bases, and the junction held 19 bases outside the gene matches. The CDR3 covers 16 residues. Per the germline V gene, CDR1 is MNHEY and CDR2 is SMNVEV (reference sequence). CDR3 in DNA: TGTGCCAGCGGCCGCGGACAGGACAGGATGATTATCACCATATATTTT. It yields the protein CASGRGQDRMIITIYF.

The genes are TRBV10-3 and TRBJ2-7, with D possibly being TRBD2 (5 bases). The V end was cut by 2 bases, the J end by 0 bases, with 14 bases between. CDR1 and CDR2 from the germline V gene are ENHRY and SYGVKD. The CDR3 is 16 amino acids. The CDR3 loop reads CAISEEGLARSYEQYF. Written as DNA, the CDR3 is TGTGCCATCAGTGAGGAAGGACTCGCCCGCTCCTACGAGCAGTACTTC.

This rearrangement joins TRBV4-2 to TRBJ2-6, with TRBD2 matching over 8 bases. Germline CDR1 and CDR2: LGHNA and YNFKEQ. The junction had 8 bases not matched to a gene; V was cut back by 0 bases and J by 4 bases. The CDR3 extends over 18 amino acids. This chain's CDR3 is CASSQDSGGGPGANVLTF. CDR3 DNA: TGTGCCAGCAGCCAAGATTCCGGCGGGGGGCCAGGGGCCAACGTCCTGACTTTC.

This clone was seen just once. The chain is built from TRBV5-1 and TRBJ2-5, with 7 bases identical to TRBD1. The CDR3 is 15 residues long. V was pared by 2 bases and J by 3 bases, with 7 bases of the junction left unmatched. Germline V CDR1 and CDR2: SGHRS, YFSETQ. The CDR3 DNA reads TGCGCCAGCAGCTTCTACAGGGGAAGAGAAGAGACCCAGTACTTC. It translates to CASSFYRGREETQYF.

CDR3 in amino acids: CAISESVLRSNYGYTF. The CDR3 DNA follows: TGTGCCATCAGTGAGTCGGTTCTTAGATCTAACTATGGCTACACCTTC. The chain combines TRBV10-3 with TRBJ1-2; D not resolved. Germline V gives CDR1 ENHRY, CDR2 SYGVKD. The CDR3 extends over 16 amino acids. V was cut by 0 bases and J by 0 bases, with 11 bases left in between.

This clone was picked up a small number of times. This chain's CDR3 is CSVMKTDNEQFF. For the CDR3, the DNA is TGCAGCGTTATGAAGACTGACAATGAGCAGTTCTTC. The J gene is TRBJ2-1, the V gene TRBV29-1, with D unclear. The germline V and J ends were trimmed by 5 bases and 5 bases, with 10 bases remaining between them. Germline V gives CDR1 SQVTM, CDR2 ANQGSEA. The CDR3 loop spans 12 amino acids.

This clone was recorded only once. This chain links TRBV6-5 with TRBJ1-2; TRBD1 is a possible D gene (5 bases). Trimming took off 4 bases at V and 4 bases at J, with 13 bases between the two ends. This CDR3 is 14 amino acids long. CDR1 is MNHEY and CDR2 is SVGAGI in the germline V gene. CDR3 loop: CASSSTVRSYGYTF. The CDR3 nucleotides are TGTGCCAGCAGTTCGACAGTTCGGTCCTATGGCTACACCTTC.

This sequence joins TRBV6-5 and TRBJ1-5; a weak D match, TRBD1 (5 bases). Germline CDR1 reads MNHEY; CDR2 reads SVGAGI. V was clipped by 5 bases and J by 3 bases, with 8 bases between them. The CDR3 runs to 13 residues. The CDR3 region is CASSAGPNQPQHF. CDR3 coding DNA: TGTGCCAGCAGTGCAGGGCCCAATCAGCCCCAGCATTTT.

This chain connects TRBV7-2 to TRBJ1-5, with D possibly being TRBD1 (5 bases). The length of the CDR3 is 13 residues. The V gene lost 6 bases and the J gene lost 3 bases, with 9 bases spanning the gap. Per germline, CDR1 SGHTA and CDR2 FQGNSA. The CDR3 spells CASRRGVNQPQHF. The CDR3 nucleotides are TGTGCCAGCAGACGAGGGGTCAATCAGCCCCAGCATTTT.

This clone has only a few counts. This rearrangement joins TRBV9 to TRBJ1-1; D is perhaps TRBD1 (6 bases). V was shortened by 8 bases and J by 4 bases, with 9 bases between the two germline ends. CDR1 is SGDLS, CDR2 YYNGEE, per germline. The CDR3 runs 11 residues. The CDR3 region has the DNA TGTGCCAGTGGACAGACCACTGAAGCTTTCTTT. Translated, it gives CASGQTTEAFF.

The genes are TRBV7-2 and TRBJ2-3; 9 positions match TRBD1. The length of the CDR3 is 14 residues. Germline CDR1 reads SGHTA; CDR2 reads FQGNSA. The V and J ends lost 4 bases and 4 bases, in that order; junction bases with no gene match: 3. In nucleotides, the CDR3 is TGTGCCAGCAGCTCGGACAGGGGCCCAGATACGCAGTATTTT. It is translated as CASSSDRGPDTQYF.

The chain uses TRBV19 and TRBJ2-7; the D gene is possibly TRBD2 (6 bases). CDR1 and CDR2 from the germline V gene are LNHDA and SQIVND (reference sequence). Between the trimmed V and J ends, which lost 4 bases and 0 bases, there was a span of 13 bases. The CDR3 has 15 residues. The CDR3 nucleotides read TGTGCCAGTAGTACCGGGACTTTGAGCTCCTACGAGCAGTACTTC. Translated: CASSTGTLSSYEQYF.

CDR3 coding DNA: TGTGCCAGCAGCTTGTGGCAGGGGCTCGCGGCCCCCCGTGGCTACACCTTC. Translation gives CASSLWQGLAAPRGYTF. This rearrangement joins TRBV5-6 to TRBJ1-2, with a possible D match to TRBD1 (6 bases). The CDR3 length is 17 residues. V was cut by 1 base and J by 7 bases, with 23 bases left in between. Germline lookup yields CDR1 SGHDT and CDR2 YYEEEE.

The rearrangement uses TRBV19 and TRBJ2-7, with a possible D match to TRBD1 (6 bases). This CDR3 region has 13 residues. V lost 11 bases and J 0 bases, leaving 14 bases between the germline ends. Germline V gene data show CDR1 as LNHDA and CDR2 as SQIVND (reference sequence). In DNA, the CDR3 is TGTGCCGCCTCGGGACACCACTCCTACGAGCAGTACTTC. This sequence encodes CAASGHHSYEQYF.